This T cell receptor beta chain was retrieved from a study of T cell responses to AZD1222 COVID-19 vaccine. CDR1 and CDR2 from the germline V gene are SGDLS and YYNGEE. With V trimmed by 0 bases and J by 7 bases, 3 bases remained unmatched. The CDR3 extends over 14 amino acids. As regards this clone: Its target is not known.

The study, taken as a whole, reports: Spike-specific TCR breadth and depth rose after two AZD1222 doses. Clonal diversity may have been underestimated, and the donors were mostly white British, with more females than males. Baseline antibody screening turned up just a handful of seropositive AZD1222 recipients.

The analysis combined second doses at about 4 or about 12 weeks. Assay used: immunoSEQ multiplex PCR; TCRdb lists only in-frame clones, some missing. This sample yields some 150,000 clones, of which approximately 91% are seen a single time; about 1.6% belongs to the top ten. This clonotype was obtained from an adult who received the AZD1222 COVID-19 vaccine. Material: peripheral blood, obtained 28 days after the second AZD1222 dose. This sequence joins TRBV9 and TRBJ2-3; 9 nucleotides align to TRBD1. CDR3 region: CASSVVQGANTQYF. DNA for the CDR3: TGTGCCAGCAGCGTAGTACAGGGGGCGAATACGCAGTATTTT.